This T cell receptor (beta chain) was captured by sequencing in a study of T cell responses to AZD1222 COVID-19 vaccine. This clone has more than one count but fewer than ten. Its specificity is unknown. Some clones are missing from TCRdb's copy, which holds only in-frame ones; the method was immunoSEQ multiplex PCR. The table lists more than 150,000 clones, approximately 90% of them singletons. The V end was cut by 5 bases, the J end by 0 bases, with 8 bases between. Germline lookup yields CDR1 SGHTA and CDR2 FQGNSA. CDR3 length equals 14 residues. Regarding the study as a whole: It was only after the peak T cell response that any repertoires were sampled.

The sequence was collected from an adult who received the AZD1222 COVID-19 vaccine. The sequenced sample was peripheral blood, obtained 28 days after the second AZD1222 dose. This chain joins TRBV7-2 and TRBJ1-5; D remains unclear. The CDR3 coding sequence is TGTGCCAGCAGCATAGATATTAGCAATCAGCCCCAGCATTTT. It yields the protein CASSIDISNQPQHF.